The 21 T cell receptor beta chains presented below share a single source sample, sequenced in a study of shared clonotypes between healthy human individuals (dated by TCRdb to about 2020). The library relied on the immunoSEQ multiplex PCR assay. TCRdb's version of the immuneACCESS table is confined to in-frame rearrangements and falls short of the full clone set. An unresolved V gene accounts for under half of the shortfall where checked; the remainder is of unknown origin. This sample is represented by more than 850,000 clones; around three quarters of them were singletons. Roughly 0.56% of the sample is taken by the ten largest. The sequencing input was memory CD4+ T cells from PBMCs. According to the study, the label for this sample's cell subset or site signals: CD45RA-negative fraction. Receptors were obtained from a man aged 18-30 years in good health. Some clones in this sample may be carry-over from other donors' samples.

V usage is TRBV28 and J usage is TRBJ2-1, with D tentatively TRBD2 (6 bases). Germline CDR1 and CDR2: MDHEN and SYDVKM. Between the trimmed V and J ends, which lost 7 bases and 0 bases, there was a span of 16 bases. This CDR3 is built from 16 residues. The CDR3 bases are TGTGCCAGCACCTCGTACGCGGGGAGCTCCTACAATGAGCAGTTCTTC. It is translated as CASTSYAGSSYNEQFF.

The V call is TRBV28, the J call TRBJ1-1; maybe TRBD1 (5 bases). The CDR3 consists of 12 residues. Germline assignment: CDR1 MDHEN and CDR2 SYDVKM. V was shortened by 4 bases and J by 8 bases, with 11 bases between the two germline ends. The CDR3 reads CASSSRGVEAFF. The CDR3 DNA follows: TGTGCCAGCAGTTCCCGAGGGGTAGAAGCTTTCTTT. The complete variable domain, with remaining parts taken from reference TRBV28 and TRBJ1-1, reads DVKVTQSSRYLVKRTGEKVFLECVQDMDHENMFWYRQDPGLGLRLIYFSYDVKMKEKGDIPEGYSVSREKKERFSLILESASTNQTSMYLCASSSRGVEAFFGQGTRLTVV.

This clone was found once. The DNA for the CDR3 is TGTGCCAGCAGCCTGACAGGGAACGATGGCTACACCTTC. It encodes CASSLTGNDGYTF. This chain joins TRBV7-9 and TRBJ1-2, with 7 nucleotides matching TRBD1. Germline CDR1 is SEHNR and CDR2 is FQNEAQ (reference sequence). V was pared by 5 bases and J by 6 bases, with 6 bases of the junction left unmatched. The CDR3 sequence is 13 residues long.

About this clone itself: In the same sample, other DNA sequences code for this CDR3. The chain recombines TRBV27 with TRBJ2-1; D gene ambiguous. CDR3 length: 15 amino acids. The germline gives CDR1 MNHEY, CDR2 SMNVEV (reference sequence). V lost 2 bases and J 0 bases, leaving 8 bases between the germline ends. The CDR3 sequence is CASSLGSGSYNEQFF. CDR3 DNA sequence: TGTGCCAGCAGTTTAGGCTCGGGCTCCTACAATGAGCAGTTCTTC.

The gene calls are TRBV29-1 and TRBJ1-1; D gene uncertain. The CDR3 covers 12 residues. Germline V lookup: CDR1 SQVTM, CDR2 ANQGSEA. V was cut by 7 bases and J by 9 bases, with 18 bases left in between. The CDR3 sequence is CSASGLEGKAFF. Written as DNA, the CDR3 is TGCAGCGCATCCGGCCTCGAAGGGAAAGCTTTCTTT.

The DNA for the CDR3 is TGCAGCGTGATAACGACAGGGGGCTCCTACAATGAGCAGTTCTTC. It translates to CSVITTGGSYNEQFF. V gene TRBV29-1 combines with J gene TRBJ2-1; 9 bases agree with TRBD1. CDR3 length: 15 residues. CDR1 is SQVTM, CDR2 ANQGSEA, per germline. The J segment lost 0 bases and the V segment lost 6 bases, leaving 6 bases of the junction unmatched.

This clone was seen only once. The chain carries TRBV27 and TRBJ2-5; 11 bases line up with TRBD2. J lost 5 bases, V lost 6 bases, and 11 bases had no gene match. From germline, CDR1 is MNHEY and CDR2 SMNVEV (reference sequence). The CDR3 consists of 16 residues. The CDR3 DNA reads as TGTGCCAGCAGAAGACTAGCGGGGAGAACTGGGGAGACCCAGTACTTC. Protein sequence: CASRRLAGRTGETQYF.

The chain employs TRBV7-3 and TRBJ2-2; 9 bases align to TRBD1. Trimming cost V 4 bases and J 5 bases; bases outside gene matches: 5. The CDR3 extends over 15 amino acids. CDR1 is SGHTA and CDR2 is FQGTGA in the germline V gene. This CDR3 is CASSSDRGPTGELFF. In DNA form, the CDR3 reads TGTGCCAGCAGCTCGGACAGGGGACCGACCGGGGAGCTGTTTTTT. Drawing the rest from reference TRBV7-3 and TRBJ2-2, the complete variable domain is GAGVSQTPSNKVTEKGKYVELRCDPISGHTALYWYRQSLGQGPEFLIYFQGTGAADDSGLPNDRFFAVRPEGSVSTLKIQRTERGDSAVYLCASSSDRGPTGELFFGEGSRLTVL.

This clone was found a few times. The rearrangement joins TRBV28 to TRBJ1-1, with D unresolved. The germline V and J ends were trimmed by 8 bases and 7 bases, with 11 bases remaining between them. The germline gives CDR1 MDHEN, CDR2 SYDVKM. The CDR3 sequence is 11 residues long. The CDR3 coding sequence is TGTGCCAGCTCAAGTCGTCTTGAAGCTTTCTTT. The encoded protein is CASSSRLEAFF.

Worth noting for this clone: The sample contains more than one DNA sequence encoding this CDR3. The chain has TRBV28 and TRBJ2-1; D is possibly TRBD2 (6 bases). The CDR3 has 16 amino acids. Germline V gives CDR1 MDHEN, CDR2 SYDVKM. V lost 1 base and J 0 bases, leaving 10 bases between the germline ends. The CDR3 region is CASSLSGGSSYNEQFF. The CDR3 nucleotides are TGTGCCAGCAGTTTATCTGGGGGGAGCTCCTACAATGAGCAGTTCTTC.

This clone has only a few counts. The CDR3 DNA follows: TGTGCCAGCAGCCGCTGGGCTGATCTCAATGAGCAGTTCTTC. Its translation is CASSRWADLNEQFF. The chain couples TRBV7-9 to TRBJ2-1; no firm D call. The CDR3 consists of 14 residues. Trimming removed 5 bases at V and 6 bases at J, with 14 bases between. Per germline, CDR1 SEHNR and CDR2 FQNEAQ (reference sequence).

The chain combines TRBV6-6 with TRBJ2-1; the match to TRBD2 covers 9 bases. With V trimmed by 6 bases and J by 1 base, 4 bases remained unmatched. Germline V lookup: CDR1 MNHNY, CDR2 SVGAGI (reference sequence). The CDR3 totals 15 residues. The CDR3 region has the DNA TGTGCCAGCAGGTCGGGACTAGCTTCCTACAATGAGCAGTTCTTC. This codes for CASRSGLASYNEQFF.

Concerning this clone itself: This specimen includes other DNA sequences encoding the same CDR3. The CDR3: CASSYPGTDTQYF. CDR3 sequence (DNA): TGTGCCAGCAGCTACCCAGGAACAGATACGCAGTATTTT. The genes are TRBV7-2 and TRBJ2-3; no firm D call. The V end lost 4 bases, the J end lost 3 bases, and 8 bases lay between the germline ends. Germline V gene sequence: CDR1 SGHTA, CDR2 FQGNSA. The length of the CDR3 is 13 residues.

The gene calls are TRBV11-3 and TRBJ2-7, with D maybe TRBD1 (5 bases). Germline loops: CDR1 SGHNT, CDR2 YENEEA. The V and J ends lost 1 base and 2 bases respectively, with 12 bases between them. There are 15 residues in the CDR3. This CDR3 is CASSLVPTVAYEQYF. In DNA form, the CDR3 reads TGTGCCAGCAGCTTAGTCCCGACAGTAGCCTACGAGCAGTACTTC.

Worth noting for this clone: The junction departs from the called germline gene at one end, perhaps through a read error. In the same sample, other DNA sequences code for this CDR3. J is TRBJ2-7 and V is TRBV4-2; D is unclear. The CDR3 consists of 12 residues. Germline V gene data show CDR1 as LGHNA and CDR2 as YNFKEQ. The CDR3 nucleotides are TGTGCCAGCAGCCAAGACTCCCACGAGCAGTACTTC. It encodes CASSQDSHEQYF.

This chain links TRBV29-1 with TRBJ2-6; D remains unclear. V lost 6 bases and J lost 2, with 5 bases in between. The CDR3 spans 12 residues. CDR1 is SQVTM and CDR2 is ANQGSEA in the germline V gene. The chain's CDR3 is CSVDAGANVLTF. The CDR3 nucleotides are TGCAGCGTGGACGCTGGGGCCAACGTCCTGACTTTC.

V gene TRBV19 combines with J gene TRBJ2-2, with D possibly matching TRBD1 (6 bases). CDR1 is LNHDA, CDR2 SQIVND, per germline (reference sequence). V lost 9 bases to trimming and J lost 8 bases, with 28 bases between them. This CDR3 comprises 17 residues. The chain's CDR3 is CASTRGLNRVAVGELFF. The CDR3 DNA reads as TGTGCCAGCACCCGCGGACTGAACAGGGTCGCTGTTGGGGAGCTGTTTTTT.

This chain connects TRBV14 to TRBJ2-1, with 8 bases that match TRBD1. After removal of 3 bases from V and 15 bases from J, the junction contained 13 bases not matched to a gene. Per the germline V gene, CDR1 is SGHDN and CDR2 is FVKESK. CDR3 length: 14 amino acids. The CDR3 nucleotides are TGTGCCAGCAGCCACCTTTCACGAGGCCAGGGGGCGTTCTTC. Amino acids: CASSHLSRGQGAFF.

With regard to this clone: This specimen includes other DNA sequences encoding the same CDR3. CDR3 loop: CASSLQGAGANVLTF. The CDR3 DNA reads as TGCGCCAGCAGCTTACAGGGGGCTGGGGCCAACGTCCTGACTTTC. The chain joins TRBV5-1 to TRBJ2-6, with 8 bases matching TRBD1. Germline V gene lookup returns CDR1 SGHRS and CDR2 YFSETQ. The CDR3 sequence is 15 residues long. V lost 2 bases to trimming and J lost 2 bases; unmatched junction nucleotides: 0.

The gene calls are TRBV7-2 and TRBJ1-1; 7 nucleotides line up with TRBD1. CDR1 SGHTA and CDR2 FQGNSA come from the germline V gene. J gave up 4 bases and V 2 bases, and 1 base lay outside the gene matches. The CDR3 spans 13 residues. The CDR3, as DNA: TGTGCCAGCAGCTTACAGGGGGGCACTGAAGCTTTCTTT. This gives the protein CASSLQGGTEAFF.

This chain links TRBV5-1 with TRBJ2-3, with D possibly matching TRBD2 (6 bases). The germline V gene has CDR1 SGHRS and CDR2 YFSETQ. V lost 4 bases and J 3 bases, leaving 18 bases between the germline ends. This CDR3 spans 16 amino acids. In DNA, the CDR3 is TGCGCCAGCAGCCATACGACTAGTATAGAAACAGATACGCAGTATTTT. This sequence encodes CASSHTTSIETDTQYF.